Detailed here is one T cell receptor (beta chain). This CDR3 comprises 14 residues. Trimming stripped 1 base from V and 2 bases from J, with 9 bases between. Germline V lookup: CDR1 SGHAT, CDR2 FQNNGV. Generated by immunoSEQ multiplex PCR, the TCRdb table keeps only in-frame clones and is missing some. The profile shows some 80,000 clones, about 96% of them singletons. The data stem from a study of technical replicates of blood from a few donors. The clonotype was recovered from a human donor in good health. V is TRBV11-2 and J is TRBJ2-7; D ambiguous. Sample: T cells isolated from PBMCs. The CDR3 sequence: CASSLGTVTYEQYF. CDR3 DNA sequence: TGTGCCAGCAGCTTAGGTACGGTCACCTACGAGCAGTACTTC.